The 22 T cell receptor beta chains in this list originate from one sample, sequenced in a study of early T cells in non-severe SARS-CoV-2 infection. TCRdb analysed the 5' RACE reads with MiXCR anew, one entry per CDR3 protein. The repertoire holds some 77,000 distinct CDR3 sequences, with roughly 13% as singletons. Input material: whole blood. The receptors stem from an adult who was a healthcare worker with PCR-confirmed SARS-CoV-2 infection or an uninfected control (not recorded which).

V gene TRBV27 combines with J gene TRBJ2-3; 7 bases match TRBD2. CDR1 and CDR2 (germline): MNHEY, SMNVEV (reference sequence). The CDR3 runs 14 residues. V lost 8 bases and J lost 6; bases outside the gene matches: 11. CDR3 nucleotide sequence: TGTGCCAGCCAAGGACTAGTCGCTTCGGATACGCAGTATTTT. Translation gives CASQGLVASDTQYF.

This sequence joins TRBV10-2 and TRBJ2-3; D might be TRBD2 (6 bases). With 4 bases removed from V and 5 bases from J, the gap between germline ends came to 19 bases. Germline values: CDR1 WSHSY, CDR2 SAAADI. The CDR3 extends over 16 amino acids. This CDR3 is CASSGEGGPMRDTQYF. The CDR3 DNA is TGCGCCAGCAGTGGGGAAGGAGGGCCGATGAGAGATACGCAGTATTTT.

The CDR3 protein is CASSLGQGGKTGELFF. CDR3 bases: TGCGCCAGCAGCTTGGGACAGGGAGGAAAAACCGGGGAGCTGTTTTTT. The rearrangement joins TRBV5-1 to TRBJ2-2; tentatively, D is TRBD1 (7 bases). This CDR3 is built from 16 residues. In germline, CDR1 is SGHRS, CDR2 YFSETQ. Trimming pared 0 bases from V and 5 bases from J, leaving 14 bases between.

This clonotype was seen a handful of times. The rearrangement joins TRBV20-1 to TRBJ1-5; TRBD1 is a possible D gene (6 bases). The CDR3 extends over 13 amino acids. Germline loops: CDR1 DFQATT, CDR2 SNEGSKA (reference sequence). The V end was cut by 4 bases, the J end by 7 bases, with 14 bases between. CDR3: CSAIPGAGQPQHF. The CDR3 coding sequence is TGCAGTGCTATTCCGGGGGCCGGGCAGCCCCAGCATTTT.

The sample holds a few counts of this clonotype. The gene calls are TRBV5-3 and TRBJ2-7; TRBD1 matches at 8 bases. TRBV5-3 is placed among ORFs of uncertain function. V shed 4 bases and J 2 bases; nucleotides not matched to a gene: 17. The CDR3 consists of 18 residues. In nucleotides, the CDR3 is TGTGCCAGAAGCAGAGGACTACAGGGGGTCTCCGACCCCTACGAGCAGTACTTC. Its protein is CARSRGLQGVSDPYEQYF.

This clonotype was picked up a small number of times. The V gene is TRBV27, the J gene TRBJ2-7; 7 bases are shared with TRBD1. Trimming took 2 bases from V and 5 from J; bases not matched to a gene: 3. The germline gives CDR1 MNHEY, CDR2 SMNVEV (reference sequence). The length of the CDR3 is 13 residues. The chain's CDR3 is CASSLGRGNEQYF. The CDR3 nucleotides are TGTGCCAGCAGTTTAGGCAGGGGGAACGAGCAGTACTTC.

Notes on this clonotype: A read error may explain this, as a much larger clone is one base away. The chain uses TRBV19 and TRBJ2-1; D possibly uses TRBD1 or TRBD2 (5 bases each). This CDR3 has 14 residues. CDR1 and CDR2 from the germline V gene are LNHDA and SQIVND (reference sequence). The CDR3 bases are TGTGTCAGTAGCGACAGCAACTTATACAATGAGCAGTTCTTC. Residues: CVSSDSNLYNEQFF.

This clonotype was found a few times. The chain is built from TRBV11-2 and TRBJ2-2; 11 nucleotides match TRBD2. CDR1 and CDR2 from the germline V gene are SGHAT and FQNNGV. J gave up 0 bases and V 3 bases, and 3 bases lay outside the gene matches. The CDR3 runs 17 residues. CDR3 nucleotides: TGTGCCAGCAGCTTCCTAGCGGGGGGCCCGAACACCGGGGAGCTGTTTTTT. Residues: CASSFLAGGPNTGELFF.

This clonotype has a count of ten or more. The chain's CDR3 is CASSLKGVGSETQYF. The CDR3 DNA reads as TGTGCCAGCAGCTTGAAGGGTGTCGGGTCAGAGACCCAGTACTTC. V and J are TRBV5-4 and TRBJ2-5; D not certain. This CDR3 spans 15 amino acids. Trimming took 1 base from V and 4 from J, leaving 14 bases between them. Germline CDR1 SGHNT, CDR2 YYREEE (reference sequence).

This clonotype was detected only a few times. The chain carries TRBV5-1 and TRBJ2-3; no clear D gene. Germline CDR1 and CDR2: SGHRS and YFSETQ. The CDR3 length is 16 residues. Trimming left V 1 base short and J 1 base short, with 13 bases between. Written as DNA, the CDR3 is TGCGCCAGCAGCTTGCTCGGTTCTTCGCGCACAGATACGCAGTATTTT. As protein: CASSLLGSSRTDTQYF.

The chain's CDR3 is CASGRTAGPGELFF. The CDR3 region has the DNA TGTGCCAGCGGACGAACCGCCGGGCCCGGGGAGCTGTTTTTT. The chain uses TRBV12-3 or TRBV12-4 and TRBJ2-2; no definite D call. This CDR3 spans 14 amino acids. The V and J ends lost 8 bases and 6 bases respectively, with 16 bases between them.

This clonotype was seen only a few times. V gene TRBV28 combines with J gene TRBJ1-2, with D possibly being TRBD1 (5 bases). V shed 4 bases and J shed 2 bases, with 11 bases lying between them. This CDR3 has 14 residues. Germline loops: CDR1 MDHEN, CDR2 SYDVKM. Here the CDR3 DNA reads TGTGCCAGCAGTTCACAGGCACTAAACTATGGCTACACCTTC. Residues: CASSSQALNYGYTF.

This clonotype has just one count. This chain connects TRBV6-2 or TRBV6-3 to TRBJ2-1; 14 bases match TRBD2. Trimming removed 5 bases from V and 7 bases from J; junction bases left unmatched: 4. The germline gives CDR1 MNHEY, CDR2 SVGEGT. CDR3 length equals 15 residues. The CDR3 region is CASSRTSGGTNEQFF. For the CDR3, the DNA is TGTGCCAGCAGTAGGACTAGCGGGGGGACTAATGAGCAGTTCTTC.

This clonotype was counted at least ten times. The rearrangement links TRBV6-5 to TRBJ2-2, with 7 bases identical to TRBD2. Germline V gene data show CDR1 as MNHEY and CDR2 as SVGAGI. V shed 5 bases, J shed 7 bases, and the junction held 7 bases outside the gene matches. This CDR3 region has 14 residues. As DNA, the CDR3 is TGTGCCAGCAGTACCCAGTGGGGGGGCGGGGAGCTGTTTTTT. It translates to CASSTQWGGGELFF.

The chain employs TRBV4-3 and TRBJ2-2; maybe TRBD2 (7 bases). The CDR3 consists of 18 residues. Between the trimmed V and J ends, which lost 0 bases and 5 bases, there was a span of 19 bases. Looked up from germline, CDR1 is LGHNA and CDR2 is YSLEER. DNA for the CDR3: TGCGCCAGCAGCCAAGATTTCGACAGCGGGACATTTACCGGGGAGCTGTTTTTT. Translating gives CASSQDFDSGTFTGELFF.

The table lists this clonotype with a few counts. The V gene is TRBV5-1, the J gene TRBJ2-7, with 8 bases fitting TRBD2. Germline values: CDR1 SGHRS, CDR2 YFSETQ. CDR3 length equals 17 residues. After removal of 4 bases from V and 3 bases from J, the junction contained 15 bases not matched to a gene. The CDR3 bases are TGCGCCAGCAGCCCCTACCAACTAGCGGAGGCGATCTACGAGCAGTACTTC. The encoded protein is CASSPYQLAEAIYEQYF.

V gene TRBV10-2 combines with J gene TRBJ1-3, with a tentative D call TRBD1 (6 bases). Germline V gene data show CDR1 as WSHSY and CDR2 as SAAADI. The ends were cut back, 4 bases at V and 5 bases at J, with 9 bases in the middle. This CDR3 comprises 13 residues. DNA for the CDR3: TGCGCCAGCAGTGCAGACAGGAGAAACACCATATATTTT. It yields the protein CASSADRRNTIYF.

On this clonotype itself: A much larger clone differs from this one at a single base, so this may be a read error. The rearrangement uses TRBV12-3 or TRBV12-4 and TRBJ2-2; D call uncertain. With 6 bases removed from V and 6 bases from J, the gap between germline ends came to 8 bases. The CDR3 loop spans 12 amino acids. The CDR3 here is CASRDNSGELFF. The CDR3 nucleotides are TGTGCCAGCAGAGATAACTCCGGGGAGCTGTTTTTT.

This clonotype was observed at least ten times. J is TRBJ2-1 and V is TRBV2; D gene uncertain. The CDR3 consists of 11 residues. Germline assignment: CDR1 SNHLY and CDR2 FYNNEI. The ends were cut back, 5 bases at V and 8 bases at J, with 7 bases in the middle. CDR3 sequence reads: CASSILDEQFF. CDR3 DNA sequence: TGTGCCAGCAGTATCCTCGATGAGCAGTTCTTC. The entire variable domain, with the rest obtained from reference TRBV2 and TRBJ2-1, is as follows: EPEVTQTPSHQVTQMGQEVILRCVPISNHLYFYWYRQILGQKVEFLVSFYNNEISEKSEIFDDQFSVERPDGSNFTLKIRSTKLEDSAMYFCASSILDEQFFGPGTRLTVL.

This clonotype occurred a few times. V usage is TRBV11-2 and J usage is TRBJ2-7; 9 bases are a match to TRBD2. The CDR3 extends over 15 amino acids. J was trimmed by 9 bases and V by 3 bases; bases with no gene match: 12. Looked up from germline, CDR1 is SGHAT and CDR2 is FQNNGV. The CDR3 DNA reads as TGTGCCAGCAGCTTCGGGACTAGCTTAACTTCTGGGCAGTACTTC. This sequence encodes CASSFGTSLTSGQYF. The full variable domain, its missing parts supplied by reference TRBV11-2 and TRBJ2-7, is EAGVAQSPRYKIIEKRQSVAFWCNPISGHATLYWYQQILGQGPKLLIQFQNNGVVDDSQLPKDRFSAERLKGVDSTLKIQPAKLEDSAVYLCASSFGTSLTSGQYFGPGTRLTVT.

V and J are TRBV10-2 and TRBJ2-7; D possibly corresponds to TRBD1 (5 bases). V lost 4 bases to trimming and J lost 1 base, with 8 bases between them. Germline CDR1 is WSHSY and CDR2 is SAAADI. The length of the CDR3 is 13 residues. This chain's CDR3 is CASSGQNSYEQYF. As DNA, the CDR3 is TGCGCCAGCAGTGGACAGAATTCCTACGAGCAGTACTTC.

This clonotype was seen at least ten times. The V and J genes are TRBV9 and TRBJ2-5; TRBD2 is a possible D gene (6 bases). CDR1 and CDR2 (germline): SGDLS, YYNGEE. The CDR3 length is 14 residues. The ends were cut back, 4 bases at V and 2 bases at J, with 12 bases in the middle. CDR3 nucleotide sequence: TGTGCCAGCAGCACGGGGGACCTGCAAGAGACCCAGTACTTC. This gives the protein CASSTGDLQETQYF.